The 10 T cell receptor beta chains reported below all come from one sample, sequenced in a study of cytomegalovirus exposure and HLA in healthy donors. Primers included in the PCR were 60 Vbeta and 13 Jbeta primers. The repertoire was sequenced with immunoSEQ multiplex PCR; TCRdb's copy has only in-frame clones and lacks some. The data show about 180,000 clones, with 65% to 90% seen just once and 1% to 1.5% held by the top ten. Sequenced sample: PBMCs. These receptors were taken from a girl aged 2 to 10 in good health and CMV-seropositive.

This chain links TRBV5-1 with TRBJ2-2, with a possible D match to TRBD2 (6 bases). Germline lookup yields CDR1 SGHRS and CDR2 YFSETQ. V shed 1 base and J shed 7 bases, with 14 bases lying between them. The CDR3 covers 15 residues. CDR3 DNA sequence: TGCGCCAGCAGCTTGCCGGGGGTCGCGAGCGGGGAGCTGTTTTTT. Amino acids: CASSLPGVASGELFF.

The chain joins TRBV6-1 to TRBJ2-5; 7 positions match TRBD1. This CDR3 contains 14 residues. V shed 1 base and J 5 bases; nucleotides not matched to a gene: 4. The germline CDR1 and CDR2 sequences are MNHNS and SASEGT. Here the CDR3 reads CASSEGGGGETQYF. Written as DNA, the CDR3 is TGTGCCAGCAGTGAAGGAGGGGGCGGGGAGACCCAGTACTTC.

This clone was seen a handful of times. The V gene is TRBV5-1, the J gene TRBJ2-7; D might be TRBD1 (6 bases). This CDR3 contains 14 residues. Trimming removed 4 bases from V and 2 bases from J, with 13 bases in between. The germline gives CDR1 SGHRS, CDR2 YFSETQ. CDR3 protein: CASSRTQGTYEQYF. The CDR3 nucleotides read TGCGCCAGCAGCCGGACCCAGGGGACCTACGAGCAGTACTTC.

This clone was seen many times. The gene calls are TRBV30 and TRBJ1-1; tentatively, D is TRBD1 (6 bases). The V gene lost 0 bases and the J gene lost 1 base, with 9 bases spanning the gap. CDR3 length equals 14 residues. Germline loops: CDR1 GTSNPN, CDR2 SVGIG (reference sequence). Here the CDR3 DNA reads TGTGCCTGGAGTGTAGCCAGGGGGAACACTGAAGCTTTCTTT. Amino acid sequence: CAWSVARGNTEAFF.

This CDR3 reads CASSSPGGTGELFF. The DNA for the CDR3 is TGCGCCAGCAGCTCCCCCGGGGGCACCGGGGAGCTGTTTTTT. J is TRBJ2-2 and V is TRBV5-1; a weak D match, TRBD2 (6 bases). V lost 3 bases to trimming and J lost 4 bases, with 10 bases between them. Germline V gene data show CDR1 as SGHRS and CDR2 as YFSETQ. The CDR3 extends over 14 amino acids.

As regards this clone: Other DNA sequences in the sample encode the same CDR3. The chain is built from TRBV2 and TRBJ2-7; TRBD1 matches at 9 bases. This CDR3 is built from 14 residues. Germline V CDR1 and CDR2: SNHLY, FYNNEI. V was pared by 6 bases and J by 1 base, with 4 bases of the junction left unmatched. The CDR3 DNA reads TGTGCCAGCAGACCCGGGACAGGGTCCTACGAGCAGTACTTC. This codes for CASRPGTGSYEQYF.

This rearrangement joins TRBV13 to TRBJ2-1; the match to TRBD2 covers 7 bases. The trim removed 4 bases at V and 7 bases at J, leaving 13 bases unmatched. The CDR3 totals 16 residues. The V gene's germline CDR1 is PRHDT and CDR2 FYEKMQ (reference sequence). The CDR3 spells CASSSEIGGGWNEQFF. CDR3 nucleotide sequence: TGTGCCAGCAGCTCAGAGATCGGCGGGGGATGGAATGAGCAGTTCTTC.

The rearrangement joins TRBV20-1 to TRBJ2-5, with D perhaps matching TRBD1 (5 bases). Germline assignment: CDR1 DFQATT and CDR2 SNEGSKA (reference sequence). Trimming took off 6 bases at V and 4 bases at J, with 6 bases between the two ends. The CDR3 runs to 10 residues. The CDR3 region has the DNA TGCAGTGCAGACAGAGAGACCCAGTACTTC. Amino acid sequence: CSADRETQYF.

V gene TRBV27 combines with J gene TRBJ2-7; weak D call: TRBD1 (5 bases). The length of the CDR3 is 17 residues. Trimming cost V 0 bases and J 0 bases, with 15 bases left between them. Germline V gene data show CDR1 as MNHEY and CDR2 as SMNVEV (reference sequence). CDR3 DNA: TGTGCCAGCAGTTTATCCCCCATGACAGCTAACTCCTACGAGCAGTACTTC. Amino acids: CASSLSPMTANSYEQYF.

CDR3 in amino acids: CASSLASGTGDTQYF. DNA of the CDR3: TGTGCCAGCAGCTTGGCTAGCGGGACGGGAGATACGCAGTATTTT. The rearrangement joins TRBV7-9 to TRBJ2-3; TRBD2 aligns across 9 bases. Germline CDR1 SEHNR, CDR2 FQNEAQ (reference sequence). This CDR3 comprises 15 residues. Germline trimming cut 3 bases from V and 5 bases from J; bases unmatched to any gene: 6.